The 21 T cell receptor beta chains presented below share a single source sample, sequenced in a study of brain T cells in children with intractable seizures. Sequenced by immunoSEQ multiplex PCR; TCRdb stores in-frame clones only, minus some. The table shows about 320,000 clones, with over 85% occurring only once. Time point indicated: blood from clinic visit 5 months post-surgery; TSC patient then seizure free. The sequenced sample was peripheral blood, obtained more than 4 months after surgery. The receptor set was obtained from a boy under two years old with tuberous sclerosis and intractable seizures.

In DNA form, the CDR3 reads TGCGCCAGCAGCCAAGAGGGACTAATTTACGAGCAGTACTTC. This gives the protein CASSQEGLIYEQYF. This chain uses TRBV4-1 with TRBJ2-7, with 7 bases aligning to TRBD2. Germline-derived CDR1 and CDR2 are MGHRA and YSYEKL. This CDR3 is 14 amino acids long. Trimming took 0 bases from V and 4 from J; bases not matched to a gene: 3.

This chain uses TRBV13 with TRBJ2-1; D perhaps matches TRBD1 (6 bases). Trimming cost V 2 bases and J 3 bases, with 8 bases left between them. Germline V gene lookup returns CDR1 PRHDT and CDR2 FYEKMQ (reference sequence). The CDR3 has 14 residues. The CDR3 bases are TGTGCCAGCAGCTTAACGACAGGCTACAATGAGCAGTTCTTC. This sequence encodes CASSLTTGYNEQFF.

The rearrangement joins TRBV20-1 to TRBJ1-5; D is undetermined. The CDR3 spans 11 residues. Between the trimmed V and J ends, which lost 3 bases and 6 bases, there was a span of 6 bases. The germline CDR1 and CDR2 sequences are DFQATT and SNEGSKA (reference sequence). DNA of the CDR3: TGCAGTGCTAGTTACGGTCAGCCCCAGCATTTT. As protein: CSASYGQPQHF.

The gene calls are TRBV5-1 and TRBJ1-6, with unresolved D. The germline V gene encodes CDR1 SGHRS and CDR2 YFSETQ. V lost 4 bases, J lost 9 bases, and 11 bases lay in between. The length of the CDR3 is 13 residues. In DNA, the CDR3 is TGCGCCAGCAGCCTGGACGATCGTTCACCCCTCCACTTT. Its translation: CASSLDDRSPLHF.

This clone has more than one count but fewer than ten. The chain employs TRBV3-1 (or the pseudogene TRBV3-2) and TRBJ1-1; no firm D call. Trimming took off 4 bases at V and 4 bases at J, with 10 bases between the two ends. The CDR3 has 13 amino acids. CDR1 LGHDT and CDR2 YNNKEL come from the germline V gene (reference sequence). The CDR3 region is CASSLTGVTEAFF. CDR3 sequence (DNA): TGTGCCAGCAGCCTTACCGGTGTCACTGAAGCTTTCTTT.

The J gene is TRBJ2-3, the V gene TRBV7-9; 8 bases are a match to TRBD1. CDR1 and CDR2 (germline): SEHNR, FQNEAQ (reference sequence). The CDR3 runs to 17 residues. V gave up 5 bases and J gave up 2 bases; unmatched junction bases: 12. The CDR3 protein is CASSPGQEEFHTDTQYF. The CDR3 bases are TGTGCCAGCAGCCCGGGACAGGAAGAGTTTCACACAGATACGCAGTATTTT.

The chain joins TRBV11-2 to TRBJ2-3; D call uncertain. The CDR3 sequence is 15 residues long. CDR1 and CDR2 (germline): SGHAT, FQNNGV. The V and J ends lost 4 bases and 0 bases respectively, with 11 bases between them. CDR3 protein: CASSWTLTSTDTQYF. DNA for the CDR3: TGTGCCAGCAGCTGGACCCTAACTAGCACAGATACGCAGTATTTT.

The chain joins TRBV5-1 to TRBJ2-1; the D gene is possibly TRBD2 (6 bases). Germline V gives CDR1 SGHRS, CDR2 YFSETQ. The CDR3 contains 12 residues. V gave up 4 bases and J gave up 9 bases, with 11 bases separating them. The CDR3 bases are TGCGCCAGCAGCATCCCAGCGGGTGAGCAGTTCTTC. Amino acids: CASSIPAGEQFF.

V and J are TRBV3-1 (or the pseudogene TRBV3-2) and TRBJ2-7; D remains ambiguous. This CDR3 is built from 16 residues. The V end lost 0 bases, the J end lost 3 bases, and 15 bases lay between the germline ends. CDR1 and CDR2 from the germline V gene are LGHDT and YNNKEL (reference sequence). The CDR3 is CASSQDRRNSDYEQYF. Written as DNA, the CDR3 is TGTGCCAGCAGCCAAGATAGGCGGAATTCGGACTACGAGCAGTACTTC.

The chain joins TRBV19 to TRBJ1-5; a possible D gene is TRBD1 (5 bases). V was cut by 3 bases and J by 4 bases, with 7 bases left in between. Germline CDR1 reads LNHDA; CDR2 reads SQIVND (reference sequence). This CDR3 is built from 13 residues. The chain's CDR3 is CASSMGGNQPQHF. The CDR3 nucleotides are TGTGCCAGTAGTATGGGGGGGAATCAGCCCCAGCATTTT.

V gene TRBV7-2 combines with J gene TRBJ1-1, with D hard to call. The CDR3 is 14 residues long. Germline V gene sequence: CDR1 SGHTA, CDR2 FQGNSA. V gave up 5 bases and J gave up 0 bases, with 10 bases separating them. CDR3 bases: TGTGCCAGCAGCCTCCAGACAATGAACACTGAAGCTTTCTTT. Protein product: CASSLQTMNTEAFF.

The CDR3: CASSRGQGGSPLHF. The CDR3 nucleotides are TGTGCCAGCAGCCGTGGACAGGGAGGATCACCCCTCCACTTT. The rearrangement joins TRBV3-1 (or the pseudogene TRBV3-2) to TRBJ1-6, with TRBD1 matching over 8 bases. The CDR3 runs to 14 residues. V was clipped by 4 bases and J by 10 bases; unmatched bases: 6. Germline-derived CDR1 and CDR2 are LGHDT and YNNKEL (reference sequence).

This clone was found a few times. The CDR3 nucleotides are TGTGCCTGGGCACGGCAGGGCCCTGGAAACACCATATATTTT. Translation: CAWARQGPGNTIYF. This rearrangement joins TRBV30 to TRBJ1-3; weak D call: TRBD1 (5 bases). CDR1 and CDR2 from the germline V gene are GTSNPN and SVGIG (reference sequence). The V and J ends lost 5 bases and 2 bases respectively, with 13 bases between them. CDR3 size: 14 residues.

This clone was observed a handful of times. The chain combines TRBV30 with TRBJ2-7; the D is unclear. Trimming left V 6 bases short and J 7 bases short, with 13 bases between. Germline CDR1 reads GTSNPN; CDR2 reads SVGIG (reference sequence). This CDR3 has 11 amino acids. CDR3 nucleotides: TGTGCCTGCATTAGTGTAAGGGAGCAGTACTTC. Translating it yields CACISVREQYF.

V gene TRBV5-5 combines with J gene TRBJ1-2; D unclear. The V gene lost 7 bases and the J gene lost 3 bases, with 10 bases spanning the gap. Germline V gene sequence: CDR1 SGHKS, CDR2 YYEKEE (reference sequence). The CDR3 runs to 12 residues. CDR3 amino acids: CASGYKDYGYTF. CDR3 coding DNA: TGTGCCAGCGGATATAAAGACTATGGCTACACCTTC.

Only one count was recorded for this clone. The chain carries TRBV6-5 and TRBJ1-6, with TRBD1 as a possible D gene (6 bases). Trimming cost V 6 bases and J 12 bases, with 18 bases left between them. CDR1 and CDR2 from the germline V gene are MNHEY and SVGAGI. This CDR3 is built from 14 residues. The CDR3 DNA reads as TGTGCCAGCAGGTCACCGGGGGGGGGCTTACCCCTCCACTTT. It is translated as CASRSPGGGLPLHF.

The chain couples TRBV25-1 to TRBJ2-7, with TRBD1 matching over 9 bases. Unmatched junction bases numbered 5, after V lost 2 bases and J lost 0 bases. CDR3 length: 16 residues. CDR1 and CDR2 from the germline V gene are MGHDK and SYGVNS. CDR3 region: CASSEGRTGASYEQYF. CDR3 nucleotide sequence: TGTGCCAGCAGTGAAGGAAGGACAGGGGCCTCCTACGAGCAGTACTTC.

This chain joins TRBV6-5 and TRBJ1-2; D perhaps matches TRBD1 (5 bases). The CDR3 contains 13 residues. The V and J ends lost 6 bases and 3 bases respectively, with 11 bases between them. Germline V gene sequence: CDR1 MNHEY, CDR2 SVGAGI. The CDR3 spells CASSHEGDYGYTF. CDR3 DNA sequence: TGTGCCAGCAGCCACGAAGGGGACTATGGCTACACCTTC.

The V call is TRBV7-8, the J call TRBJ2-4; perhaps TRBD2 as D (6 bases). The CDR3 is 17 amino acids. Germline V lookup: CDR1 SGHVS, CDR2 FQNEAQ. V lost 3 bases and J lost 1, with 16 bases in between. CDR3: CASSFLGLRPAKNIQYF. The CDR3 bases are TGTGCCAGCAGCTTCCTGGGACTCCGACCCGCCAAAAACATTCAGTACTTC.

J is TRBJ2-7 and V is TRBV7-9; D uncertain. V lost 2 bases, J lost 2 bases, and 7 bases lay in between. This CDR3 comprises 13 residues. Germline assignment: CDR1 SEHNR and CDR2 FQNEAQ (reference sequence). The CDR3: CASSLTATYEQYF. The CDR3 bases are TGTGCCAGCAGCTTAACGGCGACCTACGAGCAGTACTTC.

The chain uses TRBV11-3 and TRBJ2-1; TRBD2 matches at 8 bases. The CDR3 spans 16 residues. With V trimmed by 2 bases and J by 7 bases, 10 bases remained unmatched. Germline V CDR1 and CDR2: SGHNT, YENEEA. Here the CDR3 reads CASSLFITAGENEQFF. The CDR3 nucleotides read TGTGCCAGCAGCTTATTTATTACAGCGGGAGAGAATGAGCAGTTCTTC.